This entry lists 4 T cell receptor beta chains sequenced from one sample in a study of shared clonotypes between healthy human individuals. Here immunoSEQ multiplex PCR was the method, and the copy in TCRdb shows in-frame clones only, minus some. The table has about 2,100,000 clones, about 92% seen once. Naive CD8 cells comprised CD45RO-negative, CCR7-positively selected cells, excluding terminally differentiated effector memory CD45RA+ cells. Material: naive CD8+ T cells from PBMCs. These receptors all stem from a man younger than 35 in good health. Some clones in this sample may be carry-over from other donors' samples.

This clone was found a few times. The chain couples TRBV27 to TRBJ2-1; 10 bases agree with TRBD2. The CDR3 consists of 12 residues. Germline lookup yields CDR1 MNHEY and CDR2 SMNVEV (reference sequence). Trimming at V came to 11 bases and at J to 9 bases, leaving 7 bases not matched to a gene. The CDR3 is CASQREGLEQFF. For the CDR3, the DNA is TGTGCCTCGCAGCGGGAGGGCCTTGAGCAGTTCTTC.

The J gene is TRBJ1-2, the V gene TRBV19; a possible D gene is TRBD1 (6 bases). Germline assignment: CDR1 LNHDA and CDR2 SQIVND (reference sequence). This CDR3 comprises 14 residues. V gave up 5 bases and J gave up 4 bases, with 14 bases separating them. CDR3 residues: CASSATGFGYGYTF. For the CDR3, the DNA is TGTGCCAGTAGTGCAACAGGGTTCGGCTATGGCTACACCTTC. Drawing the rest from reference TRBV19 and TRBJ1-2, the complete variable domain is DGGITQSPKYLFRKEGQNVTLSCEQNLNHDAMYWYRQDPGQGLRLIYYSQIVNDFQKGDIAEGYSVSREKKESFPLTVTSAQKNPTAFYLCASSATGFGYGYTFGSGTRLTVV.

The chain combines TRBV20-1 with TRBJ2-7; 7 nucleotides match TRBD2. CDR1 and CDR2 (germline): DFQATT, SNEGSKA (reference sequence). This CDR3 has 8 residues. The chain's CDR3 is CSGGEQYF. In DNA form, the CDR3 reads TGCAGCGGGGGGGAGCAGTACTTC.

This clone was found once. This rearrangement joins TRBV2 to TRBJ2-7; the match to TRBD2 covers 8 bases. The CDR3 is made up of 15 amino acids. Per germline, CDR1 SNHLY and CDR2 FYNNEI. The V and J ends lost 4 bases and 3 bases, in that order; junction bases with no gene match: 8. This CDR3 reads CASSGLAGPSYEQYF. Written as DNA, the CDR3 is TGTGCCAGCAGTGGCTTAGCGGGGCCGAGCTACGAGCAGTACTTC.